This is a list of T cell receptor beta chains from one sample in a study of shared clonotypes between healthy human individuals. Method: immunoSEQ multiplex PCR; TCRdb's copy keeps in-frame clones and lacks some. The data hold over 2 million clones, with less than 95% observed a single time. Source material: naive CD8+ T cells sorted from blood. The origin of the receptors is a man younger than 35 in good health. Both conserved end residues are part of each CDR3. A D gene is named only where the DNA matches it firmly. Clone size is given for some rows only: seen once, a few or many times, or a class if the clone is expanded.

j_gene	v_gene	abundance	d_gene	CDR3aa	CDR3nt
TRBJ2-7	TRBV4-1	-	-	CASSQLTGGTYEQYF	TGCGCCAGCAGCCAATTGACCGGGGGAACCTACGAGCAGTACTTC
TRBJ2-7	TRBV6-1	-	-	CASSEVGLGREQYF	TGTGCCAGCAGTGAAGTAGGACTTGGGCGCGAGCAGTACTTC
TRBJ2-1	TRBV7-9	-	TRBD1	CASLGGANNEQFF	TGTGCCAGCTTAGGGGGCGCCAACAATGAGCAGTTCTTC
TRBJ2-1	TRBV29-1	once	-	CSVTRLGVTPEVFF	TGCAGCGTCACAAGACTAGGAGTCACCCCTGAGGTGTTCTTC
TRBJ2-5	TRBV11-1	-	-	CASSPEGETQYF	TGTGCCAGCAGCCCAGAGGGAGAGACCCAGTACTTC
TRBJ2-5	TRBV19	-	-	CASSTTTVQETQYF	TGTGCCAGTAGTACGACGACAGTCCAAGAGACCCAGTACTTC
TRBJ2-7	TRBV20-1	-	-	CSEPRGYEQYF	TGCAGTGAACCGCGGGGCTACGAGCAGTACTTC
TRBJ2-7	TRBV9	once	TRBD2	CASSLTSGGFYEQYF	TGTGCCAGCAGTTTAACTAGCGGGGGATTCTACGAGCAGTACTTC
TRBJ2-7	TRBV6-5	-	-	CASSYSPGAAEYEQYF	TGTGCCAGCAGTTACTCTCCGGGGGCCGCGGAGTACGAGCAGTACTTC
TRBJ2-7	TRBV10-1	-	-	CASSESLEGAMYEQYF	TGCGCCAGCAGTGAGTCGTTGGAGGGGGCTATGTACGAGCAGTACTTC
TRBJ1-2	TRBV5-6	once	-	CASTLWGFYGYTF	TGTGCCAGCACCTTGTGGGGTTTCTATGGCTACACCTTC
TRBJ2-1	TRBV5-4	-	-	CASRTGLSSYNEQFF	TGTGCCAGCAGAACGGGATTGAGCTCCTACAATGAGCAGTTCTTC
TRBJ1-2	TRBV4-1	-	TRBD1	CASSPERTGGGYGYTF	TGCGCCAGCAGCCCCGAACGGACAGGTGGAGGCTATGGCTACACCTTC
TRBJ1-2	TRBV30	-	-	CAWSVLDFDGYTF	TGTGCCTGGAGTGTACTCGATTTCGATGGCTACACCTTC
TRBJ2-7	TRBV4-1	-	-	CASSYTRSFDRSSYEQYF	TGCGCCAGCAGCTACACCCGTTCCTTCGACCGATCTAGTTACGAGCAGTACTTC
TRBJ2-7	TRBV4-3	once	-	CASSQDVEGTYEQYF	TGCGCCAGCAGCCAAGATGTGGAGGGCACCTACGAGCAGTACTTC
TRBJ2-3	TRBV4-3	-	-	CASSQGPTESTDTQYF	TGCGCCAGCAGCCAGGGGCCGACAGAGAGCACAGATACGCAGTATTTT
TRBJ2-1	TRBV6-5	-	-	CASSYSTALPYNEQFF	TGTGCCAGCAGTTACTCGACGGCCCTACCTTACAATGAGCAGTTCTTC
TRBJ2-1	TRBV27	once	-	CASSFGVEGPNEQFF	TGTGCCAGCAGTTTTGGCGTCGAAGGGCCCAATGAGCAGTTCTTC
TRBJ2-7	TRBV29-1	-	-	CSVKKATGEQYF	TGCAGCGTTAAGAAGGCAACCGGGGAGCAGTACTTC
TRBJ2-1	TRBV6-5	once	-	CASTLAHGEQFF	TGTGCCAGTACACTCGCTCATGGGGAGCAGTTCTTC
TRBJ1-3	TRBV28	-	TRBD1	CASRSGQALSGNTIYF	TGTGCCAGCAGATCGGGACAGGCCCTCTCTGGAAACACCATATATTTT
TRBJ2-7	TRBV5-6	-	TRBD1	CASTLGQGAYEQYF	TGTGCCAGCACCCTCGGACAGGGGGCCTACGAGCAGTACTTC
TRBJ1-3	TRBV11-2	-	-	CASSTVSDLSGNTIYF	TGTGCCAGCAGCACGGTGTCGGACCTCTCTGGAAACACCATATATTTT
TRBJ2-1	TRBV30	-	TRBD2	CAWSVSGGAIEQFF	TGTGCCTGGAGTGTTAGCGGGGGGGCCATTGAGCAGTTCTTC
TRBJ1-3	TRBV7-9	-	-	CASSLAGEGTGNTIYF	TGTGCCAGCAGCTTAGCGGGGGAAGGGACTGGAAACACCATATATTTT
TRBJ2-3	TRBV28	-	TRBD2	CASSFLTSGFTDTQYF	TGTGCCAGCAGTTTCTTGACTAGCGGATTCACAGATACGCAGTATTTT
TRBJ2-7	TRBV4-1	-	-	CASSWGPNYEQYF	TGCGCCAGCAGCTGGGGACCGAACTACGAGCAGTACTTC
TRBJ2-1	TRBV7-6	-	TRBD2	CASSLGLGVLAGWQFF	TGTGCCAGCAGCTTGGGGCTCGGGGTCCTAGCGGGATGGCAGTTCTTC
TRBJ2-7	TRBV4-1	-	-	CASSPVVSGPSYEQYF	TGCGCCAGCAGTCCAGTTGTGTCAGGACCCTCCTACGAGCAGTACTTC
TRBJ2-7	TRBV5-1	-	-	CASSLSPSYEQYF	TGCGCCAGCAGCTTGAGTCCCTCCTACGAGCAGTACTTC
TRBJ2-1	TRBV27	-	-	CASSFGVAAYNEQFF	TGTGCCAGCAGTTTTGGGGTAGCGGCCTACAATGAGCAGTTCTTC
TRBJ2-1	TRBV7-8	-	-	CASSLLGDEQFF	TGTGCCAGCAGCTTATTGGGGGATGAGCAGTTCTTC
TRBJ2-2	TRBV10-2	once	TRBD2	CASSGGLAGENTGELFF	TGCGCCAGCAGTGGGGGACTAGCGGGGGAGAACACCGGGGAGCTGTTTTTT
TRBJ2-7	TRBV4-2	-	-	CASSQDKQGSGYEQYF	TGTGCCAGCAGCCAAGATAAGCAGGGGTCGGGGTACGAGCAGTACTTC
TRBJ2-7	TRBV7-8	-	-	CASSATAGAYEQYF	TGTGCCAGCAGCGCGACGGCGGGCGCCTACGAGCAGTACTTC
TRBJ2-2	TRBV6-1	-	TRBD1	CASTGTDEVAGELFF	TGTGCCAGCACCGGGACAGATGAAGTCGCTGGGGAGCTGTTTTTT
TRBJ2-7	TRBV10-2	-	TRBD2	CASSESFRLAGVWEQYF	TGCGCCAGCAGTGAGTCTTTTAGGCTAGCGGGAGTGTGGGAGCAGTACTTC
TRBJ2-3	TRBV7-9	-	TRBD2	CASSSLAGHTDTQYF	TGTGCCAGCAGCTCTTTAGCGGGGCACACAGATACGCAGTATTTT
TRBJ2-1	TRBV7-2	-	-	CASSLSAVSYNEQFF	TGTGCCAGCAGCTTATCGGCGGTCTCCTACAATGAGCAGTTCTTC
TRBJ2-1	TRBV10-1	-	-	CASSESNSHEQFF	TGCGCCAGCAGTGAGTCGAATAGCCATGAGCAGTTCTTC
TRBJ2-7	TRBV27	-	-	CASSSGTHYEQYF	TGTGCCAGCAGTTCCGGGACCCACTACGAGCAGTACTTC
TRBJ2-3	TRBV9	-	-	CASSVGLSTSTDTQYF	TGTGCCAGCAGCGTAGGCCTTTCTACTAGCACAGATACGCAGTATTTT
TRBJ2-7	TRBV10-2	once	TRBD2	CASRGRGRTEQYF	TGCGCCAGCAGGGGGAGGGGTAGGACCGAGCAGTACTTC
TRBJ2-1	TRBV10-2	-	TRBD2	CASSLTSGRRDEQFF	TGCGCCAGCAGTCTTACTAGCGGGAGGCGCGATGAGCAGTTCTTC
TRBJ2-1	TRBV29-1	-	-	CSVTTQSYNEQFF	TGCAGCGTTACGACACAATCCTACAATGAGCAGTTCTTC
TRBJ2-2	TRBV21-1	-	-	CASSKGGQVYLGLAGFRELFF	TGTGCCAGCAGCAAAGGAGGGCAGGTATATTTGGGACTAGCGGGTTTCAGGGAGCTGTTTTTT
TRBJ1-2	TRBV15	-	-	CATSSTGLPEGYTF	TGTGCCACCAGCAGTACGGGTCTCCCGGAGGGCTACACCTTC
TRBJ1-1	TRBV28	-	-	CASSLGGEAFF	TGTGCCAGCAGTTTGGGAGGTGAAGCTTTCTTT
TRBJ1-1	TRBV29-1	-	-	CSVVPGNTEAFF	TGCAGCGTTGTCCCCGGGAACACTGAAGCTTTCTTT
TRBJ2-5	TRBV6-1	-	-	CASSVRPGQETQYF	TGTGCCAGCAGCGTCCGACCCGGCCAAGAGACCCAGTACTTC
TRBJ1-6	TRBV10-1	-	-	CASRPPSTETLHF	TGCGCCAGCAGACCCCCTTCCACTGAGACCCTCCACTTT
TRBJ2-5	TRBV7-2	-	TRBD2	CASNLLAGGLETQYF	TGTGCCAGCAACCTCCTAGCGGGAGGGTTGGAGACCCAGTACTTC
TRBJ2-7	TRBV5-1	-	TRBD1	CASSLAGQAVYEQYF	TGCGCCAGCAGCTTGGCCGGACAGGCCGTCTACGAGCAGTACTTC
TRBJ2-7	TRBV27	once	-	CASSLSQSAEQYF	TGTGCCAGCAGTTTATCGCAGAGCGCCGAGCAGTACTTC
TRBJ2-7	TRBV2	-	TRBD1	CASSTGQGTLEQYF	TGTGCCAGCAGTACGGGACAGGGAACCCTCGAGCAGTACTTC
TRBJ2-7	TRBV18	-	-	CASSPGMGETVEQYF	TGTGCCAGCTCACCCGGGATGGGAGAGACAGTCGAGCAGTACTTC
TRBJ2-1	TRBV9	once	-	CASSVAGGNEQFF	TGTGCCAGCAGCGTAGCGGGCGGCAATGAGCAGTTCTTC